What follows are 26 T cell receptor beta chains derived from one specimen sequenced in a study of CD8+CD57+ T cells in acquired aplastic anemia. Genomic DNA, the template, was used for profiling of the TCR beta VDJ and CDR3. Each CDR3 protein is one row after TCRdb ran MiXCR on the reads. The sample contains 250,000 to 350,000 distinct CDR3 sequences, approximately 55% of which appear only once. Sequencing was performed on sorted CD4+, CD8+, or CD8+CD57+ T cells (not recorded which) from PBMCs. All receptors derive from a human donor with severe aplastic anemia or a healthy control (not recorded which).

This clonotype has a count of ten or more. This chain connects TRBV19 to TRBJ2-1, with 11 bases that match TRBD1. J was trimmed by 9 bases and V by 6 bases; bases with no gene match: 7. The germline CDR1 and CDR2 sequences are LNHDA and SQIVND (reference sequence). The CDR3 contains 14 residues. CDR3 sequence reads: CASRQTGTGGEQFF. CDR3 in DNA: TGTGCCAGTAGACAGACCGGGACAGGGGGTGAGCAGTTCTTC.

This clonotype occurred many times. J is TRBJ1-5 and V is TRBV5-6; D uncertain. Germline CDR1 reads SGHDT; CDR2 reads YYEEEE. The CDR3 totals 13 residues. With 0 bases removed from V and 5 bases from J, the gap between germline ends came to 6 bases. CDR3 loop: CASSLEPDQPQHF. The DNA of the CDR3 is TGTGCCAGCAGCTTGGAGCCTGATCAGCCCCAGCATTTT.

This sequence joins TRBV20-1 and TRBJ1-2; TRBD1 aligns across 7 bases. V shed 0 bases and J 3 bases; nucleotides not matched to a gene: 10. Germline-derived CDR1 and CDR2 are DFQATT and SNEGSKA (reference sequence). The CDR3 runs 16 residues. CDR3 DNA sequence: TGCAGTGCTAGAGATCTCCCGACAGGGTATGACTATGGCTACACCTTC. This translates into CSARDLPTGYDYGYTF.

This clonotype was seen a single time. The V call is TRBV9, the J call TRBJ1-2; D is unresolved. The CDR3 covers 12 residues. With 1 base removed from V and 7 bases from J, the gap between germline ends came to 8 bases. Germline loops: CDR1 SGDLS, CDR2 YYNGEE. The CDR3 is CASSVIMGGYTF. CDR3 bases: TGTGCCAGCAGCGTAATCATGGGTGGCTACACCTTC. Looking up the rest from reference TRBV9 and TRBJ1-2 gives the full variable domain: DSGVTQTPKHLITATGQRVTLRCSPRSGDLSVYWYQQSLDQGLQFLIQYYNGEERAKGNILERFSAQQFPDLHSELNLSSLELGDSALYFCASSVIMGGYTFGSGTRLTVV.

The CDR3 DNA follows: TGTGCCAGCAGCCCCCATGGGGACGAAGGAACGCAGTATTTT. Its protein product is CASSPHGDEGTQYF. This sequence joins TRBV9 and TRBJ2-3; D could derive from TRBD1 or TRBD2 (5 bases each). This CDR3 region has 14 residues. Germline CDR1 is SGDLS and CDR2 is YYNGEE. V gave up 4 bases and J gave up 9 bases, with 18 bases separating them.

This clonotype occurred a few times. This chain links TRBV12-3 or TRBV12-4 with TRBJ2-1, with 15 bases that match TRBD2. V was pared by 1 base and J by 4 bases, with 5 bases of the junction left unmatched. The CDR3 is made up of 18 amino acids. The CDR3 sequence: CASSLGGLAGGLYNEQFF. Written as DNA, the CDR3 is TGTGCCAGCAGTTTAGGGGGACTAGCGGGGGGCCTTTACAATGAGCAGTTCTTC.

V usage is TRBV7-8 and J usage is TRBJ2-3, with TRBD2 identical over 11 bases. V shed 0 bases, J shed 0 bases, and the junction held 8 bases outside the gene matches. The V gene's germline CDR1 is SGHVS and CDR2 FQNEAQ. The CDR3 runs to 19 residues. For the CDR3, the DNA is TGTGCCAGCAGCTTAGCGGGGGGACTAGCGGAGGGAAGCACAGATACGCAGTATTTT. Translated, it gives CASSLAGGLAEGSTDTQYF.

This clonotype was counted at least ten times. CDR3 region: CASGSPGTSGITGELFF. The CDR3 nucleotides read TGTGCTAGTGGTTCCCCCGGGACTAGCGGGATTACCGGGGAGCTGTTTTTT. The chain joins TRBV12-5 to TRBJ2-2, with 13 bases that match TRBD2. The germline CDR1 and CDR2 sequences are LGHNT and FRNRAP. The CDR3 runs 17 residues. J lost 5 bases, V lost 4 bases, and 7 bases had no gene match. The full variable domain, with the rest looked up from reference TRBV12-5 and TRBJ2-2, is DARVTQTPRHKVTEMGQEVTMRCQPILGHNTVFWYRQTMMQGLELLAYFRNRAPLDDSGMPKDRFSAEMPDATLATLKIQPSEPRDSAVYFCASGSPGTSGITGELFFGEGSRLTVL.

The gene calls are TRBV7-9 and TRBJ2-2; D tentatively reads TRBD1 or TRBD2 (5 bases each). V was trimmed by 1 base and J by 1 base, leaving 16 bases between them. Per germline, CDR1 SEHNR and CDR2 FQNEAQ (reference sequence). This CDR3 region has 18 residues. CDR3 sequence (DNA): TGTGCCAGCAGCTTAGGGAGGATGCAGGGAAGGAACACCGGGGAGCTGTTTTTT. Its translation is CASSLGRMQGRNTGELFF. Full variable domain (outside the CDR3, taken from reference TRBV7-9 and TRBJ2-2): DTGVSQNPRHKITKRGQNVTFRCDPISEHNRLYWYRQTLGQGPEFLTYFQNEAQLEKSRLLSDRFSAERPKGSFSTLEIQRTEQGDSAMYLCASSLGRMQGRNTGELFFGEGSRLTVL.

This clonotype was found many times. The CDR3 loop reads CASSLGFGTGELFF. The CDR3 DNA follows: TGCGCCAGCAGCTTGGGATTTGGCACCGGGGAGCTGTTTTTT. The chain links TRBV5-1 to TRBJ2-2; no clear D gene. Germline CDR1 is SGHRS and CDR2 is YFSETQ. There are 14 residues in the CDR3. V lost 0 bases to trimming and J lost 4 bases, with 7 bases between them.

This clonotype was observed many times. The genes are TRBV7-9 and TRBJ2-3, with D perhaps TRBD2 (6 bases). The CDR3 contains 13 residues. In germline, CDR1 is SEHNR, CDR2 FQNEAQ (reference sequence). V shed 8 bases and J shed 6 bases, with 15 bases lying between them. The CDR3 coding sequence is TGTGCCAGCGCTATAGGCCGGGGGGATACGCAGTATTTT. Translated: CASAIGRGDTQYF. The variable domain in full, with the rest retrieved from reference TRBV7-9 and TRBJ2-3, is DTGVSQNPRHKITKRGQNVTFRCDPISEHNRLYWYRQTLGQGPEFLTYFQNEAQLEKSRLLSDRFSAERPKGSFSTLEIQRTEQGDSAMYLCASAIGRGDTQYFGPGTRLTVL.

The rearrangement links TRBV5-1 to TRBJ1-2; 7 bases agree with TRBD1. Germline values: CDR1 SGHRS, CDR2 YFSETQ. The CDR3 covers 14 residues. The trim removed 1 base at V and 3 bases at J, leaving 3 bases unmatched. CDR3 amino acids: CASSLTTGDYGYTF. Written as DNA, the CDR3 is TGCGCCAGCAGCTTGACCACAGGGGACTATGGCTACACCTTC.

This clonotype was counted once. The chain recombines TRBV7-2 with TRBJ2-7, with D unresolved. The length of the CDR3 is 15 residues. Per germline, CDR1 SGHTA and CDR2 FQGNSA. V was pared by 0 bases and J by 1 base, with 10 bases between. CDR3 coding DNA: TGTGCCAGCAGCTTAGCGGGATTGGGGTCCTACGAGCAGTACTTC. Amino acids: CASSLAGLGSYEQYF.

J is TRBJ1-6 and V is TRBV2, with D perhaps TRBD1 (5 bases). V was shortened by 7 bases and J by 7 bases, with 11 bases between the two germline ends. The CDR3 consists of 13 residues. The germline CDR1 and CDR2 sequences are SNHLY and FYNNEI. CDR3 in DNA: TGTGCCAGCACTTCCGGGGGGAATTCACCCCTCCACTTT. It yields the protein CASTSGGNSPLHF.

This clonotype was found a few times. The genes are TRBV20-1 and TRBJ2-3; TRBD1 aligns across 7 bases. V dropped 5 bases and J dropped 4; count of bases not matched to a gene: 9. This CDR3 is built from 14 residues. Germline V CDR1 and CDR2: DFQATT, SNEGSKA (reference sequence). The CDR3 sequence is CSAALTGNPDTQYF. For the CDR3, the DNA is TGCAGTGCTGCATTGACAGGGAATCCAGATACGCAGTATTTT.

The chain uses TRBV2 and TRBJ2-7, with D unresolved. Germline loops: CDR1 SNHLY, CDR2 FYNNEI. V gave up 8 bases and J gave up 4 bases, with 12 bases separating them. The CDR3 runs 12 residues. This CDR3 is CASLEKGYEQYF. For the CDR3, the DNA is TGTGCCAGCTTAGAAAAGGGATACGAGCAGTACTTC.

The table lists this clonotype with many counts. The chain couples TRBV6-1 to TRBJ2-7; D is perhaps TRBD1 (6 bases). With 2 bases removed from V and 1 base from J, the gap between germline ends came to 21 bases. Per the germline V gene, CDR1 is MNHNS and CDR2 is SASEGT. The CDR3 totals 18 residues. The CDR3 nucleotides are TGTGCCAGCAGTGAAATAATCGTGGCAACAGGGTATTCCTACGAGCAGTACTTC. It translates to CASSEIIVATGYSYEQYF.

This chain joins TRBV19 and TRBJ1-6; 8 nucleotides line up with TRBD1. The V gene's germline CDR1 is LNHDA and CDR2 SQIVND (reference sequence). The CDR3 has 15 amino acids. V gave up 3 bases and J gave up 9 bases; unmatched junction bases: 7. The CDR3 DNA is TGTGCCAGTAGTATGTTGGGACAGGCCCGTTCACCCCTCCACTTT. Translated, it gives CASSMLGQARSPLHF.

The chain's CDR3 is CAIRGGQDLTYEQYF. In DNA, the CDR3 is TGTGCCATCAGAGGTGGACAGGATCTTACCTACGAGCAGTACTTC. The chain uses TRBV10-3 and TRBJ2-7; 7 nucleotides agree with TRBD1. V gave up 6 bases and J gave up 2 bases; unmatched junction bases: 10. This CDR3 spans 15 amino acids. Germline CDR1 and CDR2: ENHRY and SYGVKD.

The CDR3 region is CASSPLRSEAFF. In DNA form, the CDR3 reads TGTGCCAGCAGCCCGCTCAGGTCCGAAGCTTTCTTT. The chain recombines TRBV7-9 with TRBJ1-1, with D unresolved. The CDR3 extends over 12 amino acids. Trimming took 5 bases from V and 8 from J, leaving 12 bases between them. The germline V gene encodes CDR1 SEHNR and CDR2 FQNEAQ (reference sequence).

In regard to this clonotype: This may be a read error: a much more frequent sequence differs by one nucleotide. This CDR3 reads CASNPGLAGGNHEQYF. As DNA, the CDR3 is TGTGCCAGCAACCCGGGACTAGCGGGGGGGAATCACGAGCAGTACTTC. The J gene is TRBJ2-7, the V gene TRBV11-3; 16 bases are a match to TRBD2. In germline, CDR1 is SGHNT, CDR2 YENEEA. Trimming removed 7 bases from V and 5 bases from J; junction bases left unmatched: 8. The length of the CDR3 is 16 residues.

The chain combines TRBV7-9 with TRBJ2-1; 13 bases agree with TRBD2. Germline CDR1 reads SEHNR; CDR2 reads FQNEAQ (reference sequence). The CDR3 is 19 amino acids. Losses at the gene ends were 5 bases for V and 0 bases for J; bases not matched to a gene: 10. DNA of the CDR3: TGTGCCAGCAGCCCAGGACTAGCGGGGGTTCTGAGCTCCTACAATGAGCAGTTCTTC. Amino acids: CASSPGLAGVLSSYNEQFF.

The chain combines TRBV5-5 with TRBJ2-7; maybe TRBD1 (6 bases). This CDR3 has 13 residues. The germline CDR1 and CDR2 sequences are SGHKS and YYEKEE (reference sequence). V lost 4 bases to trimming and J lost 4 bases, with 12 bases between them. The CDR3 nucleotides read TGTGCCAGCAGCCATCCGAGGGGGTACGAGCAGTACTTC. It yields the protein CASSHPRGYEQYF.

The CDR3 sequence: CATSDPGRGPDTQYF. CDR3 DNA sequence: TGTGCCACCAGTGACCCCGGAAGGGGGCCAGATACGCAGTATTTT. This chain uses TRBV24-1 with TRBJ2-3; 7 positions agree with TRBD1. Trimming took 4 bases from V and 4 from J; bases not matched to a gene: 7. This CDR3 contains 15 residues. Germline V gene sequence: CDR1 KGHDR, CDR2 SFDVKD.

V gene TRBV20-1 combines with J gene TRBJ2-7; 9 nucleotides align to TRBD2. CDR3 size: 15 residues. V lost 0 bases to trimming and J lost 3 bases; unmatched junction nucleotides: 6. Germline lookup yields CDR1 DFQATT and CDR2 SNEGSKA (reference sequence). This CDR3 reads CSARDILAGFYEQYF. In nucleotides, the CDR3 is TGCAGTGCTAGAGATATACTAGCGGGCTTCTACGAGCAGTACTTC.

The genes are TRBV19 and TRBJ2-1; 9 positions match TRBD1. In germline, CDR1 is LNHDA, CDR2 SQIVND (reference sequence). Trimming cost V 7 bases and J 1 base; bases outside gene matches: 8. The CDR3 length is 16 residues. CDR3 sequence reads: CASTSLQGASYNEQFF. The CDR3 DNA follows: TGTGCCAGTACCTCACTACAGGGGGCGTCCTACAATGAGCAGTTCTTC.